The clone carrying this TCR beta chain was found many times. The source of the sample is a study of regulatory T cells in long-lasting Graves disease. Sequencing libraries for TCR beta were prepared with iRepertoire HTBI primers and Arm-PCR of CDR3 regions. TCRdb reanalysed the multiplex PCR reads using MiXCR and keeps one entry per CDR3 protein. The repertoire has hundreds of thousands of distinct CDR3 sequences, 14% to 15% of them found once; the top ten carry about 7.8%. Time point here: newly diagnosed GD, antithyroid drugs for less than 3 months. The TCR library used RNA extracted from PBMCs. J was trimmed by 4 bases and V by 4 bases; bases with no gene match: 4. This CDR3 region has 14 residues. CDR1 SQVTM and CDR2 ANQGSEA come from the germline V gene. The same data also contributed to another study, on T cells in Graves' hyperthyroidism and ophthalmopathy.

The rearrangement uses TRBV29-1 and TRBJ2-1, with TRBD2 matching over 10 bases. Specimen: peripheral blood mononuclear cells (PBMCs), collected at new diagnosis, from a patient treated with antithyroid drugs. The source is a woman aged 40 to 55 with Graves disease. CDR3 protein: CSVGRTSGYNEQFF. DNA for the CDR3: TGCAGCGTTGGTCGGACTAGCGGATACAATGAGCAGTTCTTC.